This T cell receptor beta chain was recovered during a study of CXCR3-negative and CXCR3-positive naive CD8 T cells. The CD45RO-CCR7+CD27+CD95- phenotype denoted naive CD8+ T cells. CDR1 is SGHAT and CDR2 is FQNNGV in the germline V gene. The CDR3 is 13 residues long. Preparation of TRB cDNA libraries relied on 5' RACE carrying UMI labels. TCRdb reprocessed the 5' RACE reads; each CDR3 protein has one entry and no DNA is given. This table lists 75,000 to 95,000 distinct CDR3 sequences. The V call is TRBV11-2, the J call TRBJ2-1. Sequencing was done on a sample of naive CXCR3- CD8+ T cells from blood. As to subset: CD45RO-CCR7+CD27+CD95- naive CD8+ T cells lacking CXCR3 (TNR3-). The sequence was obtained from a human donor in good health. Some clones in this sample may be carry-over from other donors' samples. The CDR3 sequence is CASSLDGHNEQFF.